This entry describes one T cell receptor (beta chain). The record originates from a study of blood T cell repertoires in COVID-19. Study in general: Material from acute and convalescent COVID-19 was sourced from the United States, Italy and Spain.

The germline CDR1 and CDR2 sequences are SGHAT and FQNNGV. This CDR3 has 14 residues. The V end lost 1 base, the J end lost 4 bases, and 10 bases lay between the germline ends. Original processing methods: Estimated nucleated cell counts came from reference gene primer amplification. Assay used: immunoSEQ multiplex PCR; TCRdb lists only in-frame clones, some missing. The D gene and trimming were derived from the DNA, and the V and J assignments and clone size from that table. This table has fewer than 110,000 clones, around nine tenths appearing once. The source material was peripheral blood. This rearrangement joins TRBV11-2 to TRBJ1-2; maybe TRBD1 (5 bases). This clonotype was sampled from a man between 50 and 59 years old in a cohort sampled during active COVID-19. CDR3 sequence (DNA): TGTGCCAGCAGCTTAGGGCGGGACCTCTATGGCTACACCTTC. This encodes CASSLGRDLYGYTF.